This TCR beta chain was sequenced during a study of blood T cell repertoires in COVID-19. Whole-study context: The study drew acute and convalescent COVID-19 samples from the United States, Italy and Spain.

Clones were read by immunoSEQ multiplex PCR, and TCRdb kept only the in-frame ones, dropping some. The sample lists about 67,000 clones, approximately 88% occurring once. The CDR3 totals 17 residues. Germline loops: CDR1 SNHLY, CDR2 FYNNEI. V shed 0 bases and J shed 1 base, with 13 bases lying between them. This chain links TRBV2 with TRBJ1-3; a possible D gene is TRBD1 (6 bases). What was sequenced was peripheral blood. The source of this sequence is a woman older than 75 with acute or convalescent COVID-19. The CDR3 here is CASSEALDRRSGNTIYF. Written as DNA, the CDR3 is TGTGCCAGCAGTGAAGCCTTAGACAGGCGGTCTGGAAACACCATATATTTT.